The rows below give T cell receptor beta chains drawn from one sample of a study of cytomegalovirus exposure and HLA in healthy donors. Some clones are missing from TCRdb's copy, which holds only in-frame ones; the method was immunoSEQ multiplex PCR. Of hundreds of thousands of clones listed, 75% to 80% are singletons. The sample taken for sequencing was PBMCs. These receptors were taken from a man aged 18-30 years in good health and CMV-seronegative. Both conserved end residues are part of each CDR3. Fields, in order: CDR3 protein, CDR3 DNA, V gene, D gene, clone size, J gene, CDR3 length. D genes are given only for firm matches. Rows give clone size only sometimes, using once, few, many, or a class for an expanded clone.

CDR3: CASSPFRPENEKLFF; DNA: TGTGCCAGCTCACCATTCAGGCCCGAAAATGAAAAACTGTTTTTT; V: TRBV18; D: NA; size: NA; J: TRBJ1-4; length: 15
CDR3: CASSYRGGGQPQHF; DNA: TGTGCCAGCAGTTACCGTGGGGGGGGACAGCCCCAGCATTTT; V: TRBV6-5; D: NA; size: NA; J: TRBJ1-5; length: 14
CDR3: CASSLFIGELFF; DNA: TGTGCCAGTAGTCTATTTATCGGGGAGCTGTTTTTT; V: TRBV19; D: NA; size: once; J: TRBJ2-2; length: 12
CDR3: CASSVRLAGGPHEQFF; DNA: TGTGCCAGCAGCGTCCGACTAGCGGGAGGGCCCCATGAGCAGTTCTTC; V: TRBV7-9; D: TRBD2; size: NA; J: TRBJ2-1; length: 16
CDR3: CASSRRALQGRSGNTIYF; DNA: TGTGCCAGCAGTCGTAGGGCTCTACAGGGCCGCTCTGGAAACACCATATATTTT; V: TRBV28; D: NA; size: NA; J: TRBJ1-3; length: 18
CDR3: CASSQGPRDTLWDTDTQYF; DNA: TGCGCCAGCAGCCAAGGGCCCCGGGACACCCTTTGGGACACAGATACGCAGTATTTT; V: TRBV4-3; D: NA; size: NA; J: TRBJ2-3; length: 19
CDR3: CASSLEGTSRLDEQYF; DNA: TGTGCCAGCAGCTTGGAGGGGACTAGCCGCCTGGACGAGCAGTACTTC; V: TRBV5-4; D: TRBD2; size: NA; J: TRBJ2-7; length: 16
CDR3: CASSSDREYNQPQHF; DNA: TGTGCCAGCAGCTCGGACAGGGAGTACAATCAGCCCCAGCATTTT; V: TRBV6-5; D: TRBD1; size: NA; J: TRBJ1-5; length: 15
CDR3: CASSGLNQPQHF; DNA: TGTGCCAGCTCAGGTCTAAATCAGCCCCAGCATTTT; V: TRBV18; D: NA; size: NA; J: TRBJ1-5; length: 12
CDR3: CASSEVSGTGSSPLHF; DNA: TGTGCCAGCAGTGAGGTTTCCGGGACAGGGAGTTCACCCCTCCACTTT; V: TRBV25-1; D: TRBD1; size: once; J: TRBJ1-6; length: 16
CDR3: CASSMGGMDEKLFF; DNA: TGTGCCAGTAGTATGGGGGGTATGGATGAAAAACTGTTTTTT; V: TRBV19; D: NA; size: once; J: TRBJ1-4; length: 14
CDR3: CASMGGTWDYGYTF; DNA: TGTGCCAGCATGGGTGGGACATGGGACTATGGCTACACCTTC; V: TRBV6-5; D: NA; size: NA; J: TRBJ1-2; length: 14
CDR3: CASSVQGSQETQYF; DNA: TGTGCCAGCAGTGTACAGGGGTCCCAAGAGACCCAGTACTTC; V: TRBV2; D: TRBD1; size: NA; J: TRBJ2-5; length: 14
CDR3: CATPYYIAEGKSEQFF; DNA: TGTGCCACCCCTTATTATATAGCGGAGGGGAAGAGTGAGCAGTTCTTC; V: TRBV2; D: NA; size: once; J: TRBJ2-1; length: 16
CDR3: CASSLVTQTNSPLHF; DNA: TGTGCCAGCAGCTTAGTAACACAGACCAATTCACCCCTCCACTTT; V: TRBV7-8; D: NA; size: NA; J: TRBJ1-6; length: 15